Presented here are 24 T cell receptor beta chains from one specimen sequenced in a study of tumor and adjacent non-tumor tissue in lung cancer. The template was RNA from unsorted bulk tissue. The library came from three nested PCR rounds adapted from ARM-PCR protocols. A single record per CDR3 protein comes from TCRdb applying MiXCR to the multiplex PCR reads. The sample lists 100,000 to 150,000 distinct CDR3 sequences; 60% to 70% were seen once. The material sequenced was lung tumor tissue. These receptors were taken from a man aged 25 to 40 with non-small cell lung cancer.

This clonotype was counted once. Because it lacks the conserved phenylalanine or tryptophan at the end, this CDR3 is likely a read error. This sequence joins TRBV11-2 and TRBJ2-7; D uncertain. The V gene's germline CDR1 is SGHAT and CDR2 FQNNGV. This CDR3 has 13 residues. CDR3 sequence (DNA): TGTGTCAGCAGCTTAATTTCGTCCTACGAGCAGTACTAC. This sequence encodes CVSSLISSYEQYY.

The V gene is TRBV12-3 or TRBV12-4, the J gene TRBJ2-4, with D hard to call. This CDR3 comprises 16 residues. Trimming removed 4 bases at V and 3 bases at J, with 16 bases between. CDR3 in amino acids: CASSSLWGVGKNIQYF. CDR3 bases: TGTGCCAGCAGTTCTCTTTGGGGTGTGGGCAAAAACATTCAGTACTTC.

Notes on this clonotype: Germline and junction disagree at one end, which may indicate a read error. The V gene is TRBV4-1, the J gene TRBJ1-2; TRBD1 agrees at 8 bases. The CDR3 runs to 15 residues. Germline V lookup: CDR1 MGHRA, CDR2 YSYEKL. The CDR3 bases are TGCGCCAGTAGCCAAGAGTGGACAGGGCAATATGGCTACACCTTC. Translating gives CASSQEWTGQYGYTF.

A remark on this clonotype: A much larger clone is a single base away; this may be a read error. The chain links TRBV11-3 to TRBJ2-1; D remains ambiguous. The CDR3 has 16 amino acids. CDR1 and CDR2 (germline): SGHNT, YENEEA. Here the CDR3 DNA reads TGTGCCAGCGGCTTAGACGGCAGAGTTACCTACAATGAGCAGTTCTTC. This codes for CASGLDGRVTYNEQFF. The whole variable domain, filled in from reference TRBV11-3 and TRBJ2-1, reads EAGVVQSPRYKIIEKKQPVAFWCNPISGHNTLYWYLQNLGQGPELLIRYENEEAVDDSQLPKDRFSAERLKGVDSTLKIQPAELGDSAVYLCASGLDGRVTYNEQFFGPGTRLTVL.

About this clonotype itself: In this CDR3 the conserved last residue, phenylalanine or tryptophan, is missing, so a read error is likely. CDR3 in amino acids: CTSSRRTDPGETQYL. CDR3 nucleotide sequence: TGTACCAGCAGCCGGAGGACAGATCCCGGGGAGACCCAGTACTTA. V is TRBV11-2 and J is TRBJ2-5, with a tentative D call TRBD1 (6 bases). Germline V CDR1 and CDR2: SGHAT, FQNNGV. The CDR3 is made up of 15 amino acids.

As to this clonotype: A single base separates this from a much larger clone, so it may be a read error. This chain uses TRBV10-2 with TRBJ2-2; 8 positions match TRBD2. This CDR3 is built from 16 residues. CDR1 WSHSY and CDR2 SAAADI come from the germline V gene. V shed 7 bases and J 0 bases; nucleotides not matched to a gene: 7. The CDR3 loop reads CASMGIGRANTGELFF. The CDR3 DNA reads as TGCGCCAGCATGGGGATCGGGAGGGCGAACACCGGGGAGCTGTTTTTT.

Many counts were recorded for this clonotype. V and J are TRBV12-3 or TRBV12-4 and TRBJ2-7, with D hard to call. Trimming took 4 bases from V and 2 from J, leaving 6 bases between them. There are 12 residues in the CDR3. The CDR3 spells CASSSPPYEQYF. In DNA form, the CDR3 reads TGTGCCAGCAGTTCCCCCCCCTACGAGCAGTACTTC.

Here the CDR3 DNA reads TGTGCCAGCGGGGACAGGGGTTTTAATGGCTACACCTTC. The encoded protein is CASGDRGFNGYTF. The chain combines TRBV6-1 with TRBJ1-2; 10 bases are a match to TRBD1. The CDR3 length is 13 residues. In germline, CDR1 is MNHNS, CDR2 SASEGT. V shed 8 bases, J shed 6 bases, and the junction held 6 bases outside the gene matches.

This clonotype has a count of ten or more. The rearrangement links TRBV12-3 or TRBV12-4 to TRBJ2-2; the match to TRBD1 covers 9 bases. The length of the CDR3 is 15 residues. V dropped 6 bases and J dropped 2; count of bases not matched to a gene: 4. The CDR3 DNA follows: TGTGCCAGCAGCAGGACAGGGGCCAACACCGGGGAGCTGTTTTTT. Protein product: CASSRTGANTGELFF.

Comments on this clonotype: A junction boundary mismatches the germline segment, possibly from a read error. The chain employs TRBV4-1 and TRBJ2-5; 8 nucleotides match TRBD2. This CDR3 contains 14 residues. CDR1 is MGHRA, CDR2 YSYEKL, per germline. Here the CDR3 DNA reads TGCGCCAGAAGCCGCAGCGGGAGCCAAGAAACCCAGTACTTC. Residues: CARSRSGSQETQYF.

A note on this clonotype: The junction does not match germline at one end; this may be a read error. The chain links TRBV20-1 to TRBJ1-5; 8 bases are a match to TRBD1. The CDR3 length is 16 residues. CDR1 and CDR2 (germline): DFQATT, SNEGSKA (reference sequence). The CDR3 is CSAREPRGLSNLPQHF. Here the CDR3 DNA reads TGCAGTGCTAGAGAGCCCAGGGGGCTTAGTAATCTGCCCCAGCATTTT.

This chain links TRBV12-3 or TRBV12-4 with TRBJ2-1; TRBD1 aligns across 8 bases. This CDR3 has 15 residues. With V trimmed by 5 bases and J by 11 bases, 14 bases remained unmatched. CDR3 residues: CASSPPGGGNSQQFF. The DNA of the CDR3 is TGTGCCAGCAGTCCTCCAGGGGGCGGAAACAGTCAGCAGTTCTTC.

V gene TRBV29-1 combines with J gene TRBJ2-5; a possible D gene is TRBD2 (6 bases). This CDR3 contains 13 residues. Germline CDR1 is SQVTM and CDR2 is ANQGSEA. V was cut by 4 bases and J by 9 bases, with 18 bases left in between. CDR3 protein: CSVGHVRGRAQYF. In nucleotides, the CDR3 is TGCAGCGTTGGTCATGTGCGGGGAAGGGCCCAGTACTTC.

This clonotype appeared once. The J gene is TRBJ2-7, the V gene TRBV4-1, with a tentative D call TRBD2 (5 bases). This CDR3 contains 16 residues. V lost 0 bases and J lost 0, with 12 bases in between. CDR1 and CDR2 (germline): MGHRA, YSYEKL. Here the CDR3 reads CASSQDVLGSSYEQYF. CDR3 nucleotide sequence: TGCGCCAGCAGCCAAGACGTATTAGGGAGCTCCTACGAGCAGTACTTC.

For this clonotype: A much larger clone differs from this one at a single base, so this may be a read error. This sequence joins TRBV6-6 and TRBJ1-5; D might be TRBD1 (6 bases). The germline V gene encodes CDR1 MNHNY and CDR2 SVGAGI (reference sequence). The CDR3 covers 13 residues. CDR3 protein: CTSRDNSNQPQHF. The DNA of the CDR3 is TGTACCAGCCGGGACAATAGCAATCAGCCCCAGCATTTT.

This clonotype is a singleton in its sample. This chain joins TRBV6-2 or TRBV6-3 and TRBJ2-6; D may correspond to TRBD1 or TRBD2 (5 bases each). Trimming pared 5 bases from V and 5 bases from J, leaving 13 bases between. CDR1 and CDR2 from the germline V gene are MNHEY and SVGEGT. This CDR3 is built from 15 residues. CDR3 in DNA: TGTGCCAGCAGTCCATGGGGGACCTGGGCCAACGTCCTGACTTTC. Translated, it gives CASSPWGTWANVLTF.

Turning to this clonotype: Germline and junction disagree at one end, which may indicate a read error. The chain couples TRBV5-6 to TRBJ2-1; unclear D gene. Germline lookup yields CDR1 SGHDT and CDR2 YYEEEE. The CDR3 is made up of 13 amino acids. In nucleotides, the CDR3 is TGTACCAGCAGCTTGGTATCAAGCAATGAACAGTTCTTC. The encoded protein is CTSSLVSSNEQFF.

In the case of this clonotype: The junction does not match germline at one end; this may be a read error. The CDR3 DNA follows: TGTGCCAGCAGCCTATTGTTCTGCGGCGGCACATATACGCAGTATTTT. It yields the protein CASSLLFCGGTYTQYF. The chain has TRBV11-2 and TRBJ2-3, with D uncertain. CDR1 and CDR2 (germline): SGHAT, FQNNGV. This CDR3 has 16 amino acids.

Notes on this clonotype: It may be a read error: a sequence one base away is much more abundant. This chain uses TRBV6-2 or TRBV6-3 with TRBJ2-1, with TRBD2 matching 7 bases. The CDR3 sequence is 15 residues long. Germline assignment: CDR1 MNHEY and CDR2 SVGEGT. The CDR3 here is CASSRSGEGPNEQIF. The DNA of the CDR3 is TGTGCCAGCAGCCGAAGCGGGGAGGGGCCCAATGAGCAGATCTTC.

The V call is TRBV5-4, the J call TRBJ1-2; D may be TRBD1 (5 bases). With 9 bases removed from V and 6 bases from J, the gap between germline ends came to 18 bases. The CDR3 is made up of 13 amino acids. Germline V gene lookup returns CDR1 SGHNT and CDR2 YYREEE (reference sequence). The CDR3 protein is CANRSGTRNGYTF. As DNA, the CDR3 is TGTGCCAACAGGTCCGGAACAAGGAATGGCTACACCTTC.

This clonotype was seen many times. The CDR3 DNA reads TGCAGTGCCGGATCAGGGAGTACAGGAAACACCATATATTTT. Its translation is CSAGSGSTGNTIYF. The J gene is TRBJ1-3, the V gene TRBV20-1, with TRBD1 as a possible D gene (5 bases). Trimming took 6 bases from V and 4 from J, leaving 16 bases between them. The CDR3 is 14 amino acids. Germline lookup yields CDR1 DFQATT and CDR2 SNEGSKA (reference sequence).

This clonotype is deemed medium-sized (0.01 to 0.1%). The rearrangement links TRBV6-5 to TRBJ2-3; D is uncertain. Between the trimmed V and J ends, which lost 6 bases and 5 bases, there was a span of 12 bases. Germline CDR1 reads MNHEY; CDR2 reads SVGAGI. The CDR3 runs 13 residues. This CDR3 reads CASSDTSGDTQYF. The CDR3 DNA is TGTGCCAGCAGCGACACCTCCGGAGATACGCAGTATTTT.

The chain links TRBV28 to TRBJ1-2, with a weak D call TRBD1 (6 bases). This CDR3 has 13 amino acids. V shed 7 bases and J shed 5 bases, with 14 bases lying between them. In germline, CDR1 is MDHEN, CDR2 SYDVKM. As DNA, the CDR3 is TGTGCCAGCACCATAGACAGGAGGTATGGCTACACCTTC. Its translation: CASTIDRRYGYTF.

This clonotype was picked up many times. The chain employs TRBV6-1 and TRBJ2-1; 8 nucleotides line up with TRBD2. J lost 3 bases, V lost 6 bases, and 7 bases had no gene match. CDR1 is MNHNS and CDR2 is SASEGT in the germline V gene. This CDR3 contains 15 residues. CDR3 sequence (DNA): TGTGCCAGCAGAAATGAGCGGGAGAGCTACAATGAGCAGTTCTTC. It yields the protein CASRNERESYNEQFF.